This TCR beta chain was obtained from a study of blood T cell repertoires in COVID-19. J lost 9 bases, V lost 3 bases, and 7 bases had no gene match. Germline CDR1 reads SGHRS; CDR2 reads YFSETQ. CDR3 length: 14 residues. TCRdb's table, derived via immunoSEQ multiplex PCR, lists solely in-frame clones and lacks some. The sample consists of 170,000 or so clones, about 89% of them appearing once. Sequencing was performed on peripheral blood. The sequence was obtained from a young man who had recovered from COVID-19. The chain is built from TRBV5-1 and TRBJ1-2; TRBD1 aligns across 11 bases. CDR3 in amino acids: CASSSAGTGGRYTF. The CDR3 DNA is TGCGCCAGCAGCTCCGCCGGGACAGGGGGTCGCTACACCTTC.